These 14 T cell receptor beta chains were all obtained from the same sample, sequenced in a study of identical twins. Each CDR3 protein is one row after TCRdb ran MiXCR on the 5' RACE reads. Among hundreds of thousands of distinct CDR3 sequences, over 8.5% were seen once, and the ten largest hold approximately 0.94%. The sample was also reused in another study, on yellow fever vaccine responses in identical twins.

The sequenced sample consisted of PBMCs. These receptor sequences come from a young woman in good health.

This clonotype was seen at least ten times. CDR3 protein: CASSLWGTGDTQYF. The DNA of the CDR3 is TGTGCCAGCAGCCTTTGGGGGACGGGAGATACGCAGTATTTT. The chain is built from TRBV9 and TRBJ2-3; D tentatively reads TRBD1 or TRBD2 (5 bases each). The V gene lost 4 bases and the J gene lost 5 bases, with 14 bases spanning the gap. Germline-derived CDR1 and CDR2 are SGDLS and YYNGEE. This CDR3 contains 14 residues.

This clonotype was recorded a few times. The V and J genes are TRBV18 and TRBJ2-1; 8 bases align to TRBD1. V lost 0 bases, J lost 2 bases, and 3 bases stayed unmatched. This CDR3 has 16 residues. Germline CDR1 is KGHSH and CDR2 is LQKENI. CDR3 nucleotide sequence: TGTGCCAGCTCACCACCGGACAGGGTTGCCTACAATGAGCAGTTCTTC. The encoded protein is CASSPPDRVAYNEQFF.

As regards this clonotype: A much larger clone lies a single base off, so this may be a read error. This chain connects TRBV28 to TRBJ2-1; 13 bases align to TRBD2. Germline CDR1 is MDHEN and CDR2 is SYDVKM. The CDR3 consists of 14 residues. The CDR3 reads CASGRTSGGDEQIF. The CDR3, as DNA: TGTGCCAGCGGGCGGACTAGCGGGGGCGATGAGCAGATCTTC.

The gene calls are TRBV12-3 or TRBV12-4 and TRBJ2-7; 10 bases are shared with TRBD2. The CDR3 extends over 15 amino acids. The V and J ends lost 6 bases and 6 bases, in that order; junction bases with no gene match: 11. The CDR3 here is CASRPQRGGGPEQYF. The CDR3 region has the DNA TGTGCCAGCAGACCTCAGCGGGGGGGAGGCCCCGAGCAGTACTTC.

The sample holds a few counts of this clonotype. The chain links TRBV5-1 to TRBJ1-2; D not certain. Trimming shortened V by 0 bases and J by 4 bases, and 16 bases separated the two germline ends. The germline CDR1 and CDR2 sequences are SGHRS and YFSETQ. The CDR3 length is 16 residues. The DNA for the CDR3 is TGCGCCAGCAGCTTGGAATATCCAGGCCTCCTCTATGGCTACACCTTC. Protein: CASSLEYPGLLYGYTF. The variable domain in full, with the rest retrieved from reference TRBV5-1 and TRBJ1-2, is KAGVTQTPRYLIKTRGQQVTLSCSPISGHRSVSWYQQTPGQGLQFLFEYFSETQRNKGNFPGRFSGRQFSNSRSEMNVSTLELGDSALYLCASSLEYPGLLYGYTFGSGTRLTVV.

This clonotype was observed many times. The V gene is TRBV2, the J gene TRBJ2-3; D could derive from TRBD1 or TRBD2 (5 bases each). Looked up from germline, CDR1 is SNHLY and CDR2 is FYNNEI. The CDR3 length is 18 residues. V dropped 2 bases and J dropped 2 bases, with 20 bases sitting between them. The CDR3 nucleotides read TGTGCCAGCAGTGAACGAGGGGCCCGAGGACTCCTCACAGATACGCAGTATTTT. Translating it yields CASSERGARGLLTDTQYF.

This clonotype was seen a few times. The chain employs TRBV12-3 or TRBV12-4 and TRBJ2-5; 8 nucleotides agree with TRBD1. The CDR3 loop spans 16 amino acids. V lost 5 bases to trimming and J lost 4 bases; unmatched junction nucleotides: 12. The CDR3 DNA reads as TGTGCCAGCAGTGGTCCTGGGCAGGGGGCGGCAGAGACCCAGTACTTC. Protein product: CASSGPGQGAAETQYF.

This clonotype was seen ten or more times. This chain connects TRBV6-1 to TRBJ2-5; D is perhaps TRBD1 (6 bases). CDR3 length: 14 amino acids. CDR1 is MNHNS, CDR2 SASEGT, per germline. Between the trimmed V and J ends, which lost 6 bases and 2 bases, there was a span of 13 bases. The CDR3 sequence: CASSHGTLQETQYF. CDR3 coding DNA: TGTGCCAGCAGCCACGGGACACTACAAGAGACCCAGTACTTC.

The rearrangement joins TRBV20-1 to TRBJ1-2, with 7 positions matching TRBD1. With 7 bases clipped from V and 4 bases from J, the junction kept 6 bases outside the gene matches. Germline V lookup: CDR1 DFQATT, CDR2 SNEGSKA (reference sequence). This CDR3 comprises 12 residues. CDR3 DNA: TGCAGTGTATCGGACAGGAGCTATGGCTACACCTTC. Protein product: CSVSDRSYGYTF.

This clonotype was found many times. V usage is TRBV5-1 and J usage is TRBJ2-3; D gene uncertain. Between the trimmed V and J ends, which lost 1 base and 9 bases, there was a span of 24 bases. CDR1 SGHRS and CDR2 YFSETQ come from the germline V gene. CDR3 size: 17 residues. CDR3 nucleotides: TGCGCCAGCAGCTTGTTTCAGACCCAGCGCAACGGGTGGACGCAGTATTTT. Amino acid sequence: CASSLFQTQRNGWTQYF.

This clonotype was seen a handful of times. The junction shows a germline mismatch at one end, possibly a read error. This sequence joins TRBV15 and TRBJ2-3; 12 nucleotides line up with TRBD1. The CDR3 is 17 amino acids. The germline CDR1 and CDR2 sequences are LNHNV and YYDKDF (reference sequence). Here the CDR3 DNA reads TGTGCCACCAGCAGAGATTTGGGGACAGGGGGCACGGATACGCAGTATTTT. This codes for CATSRDLGTGGTDTQYF.

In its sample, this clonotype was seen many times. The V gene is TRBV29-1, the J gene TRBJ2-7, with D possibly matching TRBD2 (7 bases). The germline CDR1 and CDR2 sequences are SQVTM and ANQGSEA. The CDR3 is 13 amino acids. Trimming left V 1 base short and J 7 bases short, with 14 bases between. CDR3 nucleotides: TGCAGCGTTGAAGCCCGGGGGGCGGGGGAGCAGTACTTC. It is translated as CSVEARGAGEQYF.

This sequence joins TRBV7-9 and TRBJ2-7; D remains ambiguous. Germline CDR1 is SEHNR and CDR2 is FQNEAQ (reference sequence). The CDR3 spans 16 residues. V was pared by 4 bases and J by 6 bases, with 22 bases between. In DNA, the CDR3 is TGTGCCAGCAGCTGGGAAACCGTAGTCATCGCCGGCGAGCAGTACTTC. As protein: CASSWETVVIAGEQYF.

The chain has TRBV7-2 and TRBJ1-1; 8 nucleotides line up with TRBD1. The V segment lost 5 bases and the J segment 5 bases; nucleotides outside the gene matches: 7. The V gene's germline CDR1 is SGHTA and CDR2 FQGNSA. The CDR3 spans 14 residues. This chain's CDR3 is CASSRRQGTTEAFF. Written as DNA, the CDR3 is TGTGCCAGCAGCCGCCGACAGGGGACGACTGAAGCTTTCTTT.